This T cell receptor (beta chain) was documented in a study of blood T cells in healthy people across ages. Trimming stripped 6 bases from V and 0 bases from J, with 15 bases between. From germline, CDR1 is MDHEN and CDR2 SYDVKM. This CDR3 is built from 16 residues. Using a J-beta primer mix together with a sample-barcoded 5' primer, a second PCR was run for 7 to 11 cycles. TCRdb fed the 5' RACE reads into MiXCR, producing one record per CDR3 protein. The sample has over 600,000 distinct CDR3 sequences; roughly 20% are singletons. The sample was blood. This sequence was found in a man between 70 and 80 years old in good health. The genes are TRBV28 and TRBJ2-1, with D possibly being TRBD2 (6 bases). CDR3 coding DNA: TGTGCCAGCAGCCCTGGAGGGGCTACCTCCTACAATGAGCAGTTCTTC. This encodes CASSPGGATSYNEQFF.